This T cell receptor beta chain was recovered during a study of long-term antiretroviral therapy in people with HIV. Study-wide points: ART adherence, viral resistance and therapy changes went unrecorded. Pre-ART clonal expansions dominated every time point's repertoire.

Turning to this clone: Its specificity is not known.

The CDR3 length is 13 residues. Trimming left V 5 bases short and J 6 bases short, with 14 bases between. Germline loops: CDR1 SGHTA, CDR2 FQGNSA. Sequencing relied on immunoSEQ assay v3.0, run at survey level. TCRdb keeps only in-frame clones here, not all; method: immunoSEQ multiplex PCR. The sample has approximately 26,000 clones; more than 85% are singletons. Post-ART PBMC samples numbered at least two per donor, and pre-ART ones at least one. The V call is TRBV7-2, the J call TRBJ2-7, with a weak D call TRBD2 (5 bases). The receptor's source is a man aged 18 to 29 with HIV. The specimen comprised unsorted PBMCs, sampled 3.1 years after starting antiretroviral therapy. The CDR3 sequence is CASSTQTSGEQYF. CDR3 bases: TGTGCCAGCAGCACACAAACTAGTGGCGAGCAGTACTTC.